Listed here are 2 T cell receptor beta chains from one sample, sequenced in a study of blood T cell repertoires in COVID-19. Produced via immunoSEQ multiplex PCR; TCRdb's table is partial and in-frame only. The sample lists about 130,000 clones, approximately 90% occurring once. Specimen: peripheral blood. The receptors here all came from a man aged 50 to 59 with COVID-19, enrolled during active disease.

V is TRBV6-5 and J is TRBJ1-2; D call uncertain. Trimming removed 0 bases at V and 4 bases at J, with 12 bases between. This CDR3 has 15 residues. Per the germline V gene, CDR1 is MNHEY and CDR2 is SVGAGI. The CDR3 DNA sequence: TGTGCCAGCAGTTACTCGACTGGTTACGGCTATGGCTACACCTTC. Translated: CASSYSTGYGYGYTF.

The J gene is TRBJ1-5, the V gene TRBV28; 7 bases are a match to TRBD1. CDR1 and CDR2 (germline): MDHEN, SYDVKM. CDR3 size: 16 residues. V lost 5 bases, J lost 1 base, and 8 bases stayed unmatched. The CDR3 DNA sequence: TGTGCCAGCAGTCCCTGGGACAGCGTAAGCAATCAGCCCCAGCATTTT. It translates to CASSPWDSVSNQPQHF.